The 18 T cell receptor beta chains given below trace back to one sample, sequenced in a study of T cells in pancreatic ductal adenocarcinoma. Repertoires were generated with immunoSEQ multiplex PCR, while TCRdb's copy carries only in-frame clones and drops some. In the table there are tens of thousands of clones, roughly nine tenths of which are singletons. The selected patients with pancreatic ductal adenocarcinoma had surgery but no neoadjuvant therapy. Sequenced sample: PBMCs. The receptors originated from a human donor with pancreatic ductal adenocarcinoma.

The CDR3 nucleotides are TGTGCCAGCAGCTTATCAGGAGTTTACACTGAAGCTTTCTTT. As protein: CASSLSGVYTEAFF. The V and J genes are TRBV7-2 and TRBJ1-1; unclear D gene. The CDR3 totals 14 residues. V lost 2 bases, J lost 3 bases, and 10 bases lay in between. Germline-derived CDR1 and CDR2 are SGHTA and FQGNSA.

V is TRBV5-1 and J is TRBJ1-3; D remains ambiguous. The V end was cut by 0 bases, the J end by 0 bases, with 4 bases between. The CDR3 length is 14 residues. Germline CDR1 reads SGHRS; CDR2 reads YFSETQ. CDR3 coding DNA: TGCGCCAGCAGCTTGGACGCCTCTGGAAACACCATATATTTT. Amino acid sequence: CASSLDASGNTIYF.

This CDR3 is CASSSRGARGGVNTEAFF. DNA for the CDR3: TGTGCCAGCAGCTCCAGAGGGGCAAGGGGCGGGGTGAACACTGAAGCTTTCTTT. The V call is TRBV7-9, the J call TRBJ1-1, with TRBD1 as a possible D gene (5 bases). V was clipped by 4 bases and J by 0 bases, with 21 bases between them. Germline loops: CDR1 SEHNR, CDR2 FQNEAQ (reference sequence). The CDR3 has 18 residues.

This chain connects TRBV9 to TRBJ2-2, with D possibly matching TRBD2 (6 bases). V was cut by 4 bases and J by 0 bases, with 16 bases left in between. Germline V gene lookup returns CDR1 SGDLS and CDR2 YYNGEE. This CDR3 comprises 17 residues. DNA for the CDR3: TGTGCCAGCAGCACTCCTCGGGACTCCACGAACACCGGGGAGCTGTTTTTT. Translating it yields CASSTPRDSTNTGELFF.

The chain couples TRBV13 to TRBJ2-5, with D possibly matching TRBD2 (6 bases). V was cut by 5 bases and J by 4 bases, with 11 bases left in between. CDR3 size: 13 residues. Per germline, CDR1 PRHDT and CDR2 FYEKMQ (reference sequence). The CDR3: CASSPVGGETQYF. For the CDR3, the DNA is TGTGCCAGCAGCCCCGTGGGAGGAGAGACCCAGTACTTC.

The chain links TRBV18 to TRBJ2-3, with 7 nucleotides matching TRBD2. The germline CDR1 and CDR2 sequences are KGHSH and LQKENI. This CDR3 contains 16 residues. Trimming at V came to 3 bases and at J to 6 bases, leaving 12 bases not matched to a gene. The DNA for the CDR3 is TGTGCCAGCTCACCTAACCTAGCGGACCTTGGGGATACGCAGTATTTT. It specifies CASSPNLADLGDTQYF.

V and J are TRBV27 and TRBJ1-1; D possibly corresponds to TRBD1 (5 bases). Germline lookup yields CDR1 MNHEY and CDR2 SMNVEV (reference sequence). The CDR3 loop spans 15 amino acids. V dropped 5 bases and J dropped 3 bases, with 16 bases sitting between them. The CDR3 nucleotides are TGTGCCAGCAGTCCACCTCCGGGACCTTACACTGAAGCTTTCTTT. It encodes CASSPPPGPYTEAFF.

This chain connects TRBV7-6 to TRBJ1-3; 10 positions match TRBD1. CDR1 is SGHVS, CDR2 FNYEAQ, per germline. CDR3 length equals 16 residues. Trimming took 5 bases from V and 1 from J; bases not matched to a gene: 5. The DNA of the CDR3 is TGTGCCAGCAGCCTCGGGACAGGGGAATCTGGAAACACCATATATTTT. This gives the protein CASSLGTGESGNTIYF.

The CDR3, as DNA: TGTGCCAGCAGTGTTGGCGGGAGGCCGGGCAATGAGCAGTTCTTC. The encoded protein is CASSVGGRPGNEQFF. The chain is built from TRBV2 and TRBJ2-1; 8 bases fit TRBD2. From germline, CDR1 is SNHLY and CDR2 FYNNEI. CDR3 length: 15 residues. The V gene end was trimmed by 4 bases and the J gene end by 6 bases; junction bases not matched to a gene: 8.

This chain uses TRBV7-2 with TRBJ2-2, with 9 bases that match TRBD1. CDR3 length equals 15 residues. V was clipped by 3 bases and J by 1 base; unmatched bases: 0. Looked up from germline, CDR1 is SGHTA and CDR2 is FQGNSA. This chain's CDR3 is CASSLDRGNTGELFF. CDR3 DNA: TGTGCCAGCAGCTTGGACAGGGGGAACACCGGGGAGCTGTTTTTT.

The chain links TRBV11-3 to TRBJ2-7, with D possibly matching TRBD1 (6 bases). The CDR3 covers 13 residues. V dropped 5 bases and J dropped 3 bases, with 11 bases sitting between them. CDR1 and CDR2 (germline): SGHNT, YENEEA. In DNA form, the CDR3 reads TGTGCCAGCAGCGCCCCGACAGGCTACGAGCAGTACTTC. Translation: CASSAPTGYEQYF.

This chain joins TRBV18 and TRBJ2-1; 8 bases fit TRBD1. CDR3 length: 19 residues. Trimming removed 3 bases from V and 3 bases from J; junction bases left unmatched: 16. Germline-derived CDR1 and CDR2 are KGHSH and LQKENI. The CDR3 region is CASSPPNSPTGGDYNEQFF. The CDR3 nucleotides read TGTGCCAGCTCACCGCCAAATTCGCCCACAGGGGGAGACTACAATGAGCAGTTCTTC.

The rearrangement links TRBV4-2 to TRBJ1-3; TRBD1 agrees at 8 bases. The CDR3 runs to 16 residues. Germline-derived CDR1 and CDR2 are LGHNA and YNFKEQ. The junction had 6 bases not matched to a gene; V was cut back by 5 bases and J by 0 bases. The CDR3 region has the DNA TGTGCCAGCAGCACCCGGACAGGGAGCTCTGGAAACACCATATATTTT. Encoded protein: CASSTRTGSSGNTIYF.

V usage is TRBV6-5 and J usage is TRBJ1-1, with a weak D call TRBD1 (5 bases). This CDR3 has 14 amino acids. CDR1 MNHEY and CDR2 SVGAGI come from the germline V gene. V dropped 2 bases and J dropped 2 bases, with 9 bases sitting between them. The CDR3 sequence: CASSYGASNTEAFF. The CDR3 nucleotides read TGTGCCAGCAGTTACGGGGCTTCAAACACTGAAGCTTTCTTT.

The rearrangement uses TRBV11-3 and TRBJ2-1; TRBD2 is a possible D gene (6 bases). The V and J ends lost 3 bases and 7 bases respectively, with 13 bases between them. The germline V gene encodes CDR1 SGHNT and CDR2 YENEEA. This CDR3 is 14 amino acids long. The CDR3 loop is CASSFGTLTNEQFF. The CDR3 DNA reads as TGTGCCAGCAGCTTCGGGACTCTCACAAATGAGCAGTTCTTC.

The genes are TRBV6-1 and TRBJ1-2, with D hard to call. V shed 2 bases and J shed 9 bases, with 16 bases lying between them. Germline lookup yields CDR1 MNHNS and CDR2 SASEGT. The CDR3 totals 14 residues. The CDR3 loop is CASSELLIPRSYTF. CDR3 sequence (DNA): TGTGCCAGCAGTGAACTCCTCATACCGCGCAGCTACACCTTC.

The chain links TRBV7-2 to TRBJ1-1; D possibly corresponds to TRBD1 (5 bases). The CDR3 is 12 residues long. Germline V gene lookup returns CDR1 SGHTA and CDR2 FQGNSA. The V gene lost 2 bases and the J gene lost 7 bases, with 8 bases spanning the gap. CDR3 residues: CASSLRGREAFF. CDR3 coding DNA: TGTGCCAGCAGCTTAAGGGGCCGTGAAGCTTTCTTT.

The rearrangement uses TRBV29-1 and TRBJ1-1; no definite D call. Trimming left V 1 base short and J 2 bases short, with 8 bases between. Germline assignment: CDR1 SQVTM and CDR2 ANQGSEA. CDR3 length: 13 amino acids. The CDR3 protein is CSVEGVGNTEAFF. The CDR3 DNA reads TGCAGCGTTGAAGGCGTCGGTAACACTGAAGCTTTCTTT.